This section outlines one T cell receptor beta chain sequence together with its context. The sample originates from a study of CD8 T cells in ankylosing spondylitis. The V end was cut by 6 bases, the J end by 4 bases, with 18 bases between. This CDR3 region has 16 residues. CDR1 KGHSH and CDR2 LQKENI come from the germline V gene. TCRdb reprocessed the 5' RACE reads with MiXCR, giving one entry per CDR3 protein. The sample shows more than 250,000 distinct CDR3 sequences, 11% of them seen only once. Specimen: blood, either unsorted or a sorted T cell fraction (not recorded which). The V gene is TRBV18, the J gene TRBJ2-2; D remains unclear. The receptor was isolated from a female donor with ankylosing spondylitis or in good health (not recorded which). CDR3 protein: CASSPNPMMRTGELFF. The CDR3 DNA is TGTGCCAGCTCGCCTAACCCTATGATGCGCACCGGGGAGCTGTTTTTT.